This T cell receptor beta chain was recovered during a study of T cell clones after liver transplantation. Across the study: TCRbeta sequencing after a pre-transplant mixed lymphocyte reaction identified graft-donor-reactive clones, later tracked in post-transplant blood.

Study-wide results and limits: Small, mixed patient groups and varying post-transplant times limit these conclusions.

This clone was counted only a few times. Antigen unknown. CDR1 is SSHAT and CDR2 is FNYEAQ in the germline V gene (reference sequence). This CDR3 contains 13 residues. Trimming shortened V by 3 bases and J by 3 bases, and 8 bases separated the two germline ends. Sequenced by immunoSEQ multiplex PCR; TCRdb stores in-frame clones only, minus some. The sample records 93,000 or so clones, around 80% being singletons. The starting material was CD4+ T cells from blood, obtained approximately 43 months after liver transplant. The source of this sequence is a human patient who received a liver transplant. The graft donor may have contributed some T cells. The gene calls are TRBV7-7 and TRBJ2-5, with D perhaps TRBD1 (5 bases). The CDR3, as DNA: TGTGCCAGCAGCTTTGGGGCAGAAGAGACCCAGTACTTC. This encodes CASSFGAEETQYF.